The T cell receptor (beta chain) described here comes from a study of shared clonotypes between healthy human individuals. Germline V gene data show CDR1 as MDHEN and CDR2 as SYDVKM. J was trimmed by 8 bases and V by 2 bases; bases with no gene match: 6. This CDR3 contains 14 residues. Sequencing was performed with immunoSEQ multiplex PCR; in TCRdb, only in-frame clones are kept and a portion is missing. The data contain some 2,500,000 clones, about nine tenths of them singletons. The sequence came from a man between 18 and 35 years old in good health. Some clones in this sample may be carry-over from other donors' samples. The chain employs TRBV28 and TRBJ1-2; 9 bases match TRBD1. The sequenced sample was naive CD4+ T cells from PBMCs. Regarding subset: CD45RA+ positively selected. CDR3 residues: CASSLPGQGRGYTF. DNA of the CDR3: TGTGCCAGCAGTTTACCGGGACAGGGTAGGGGCTACACCTTC.